The rows below give T cell receptor beta chains drawn from one sample of a study of identical twins. TCRdb ran MiXCR on the 5' RACE reads and lists one entry per CDR3 protein. Of a few hundred thousand distinct CDR3 sequences listed, roughly 13% were seen once; the top ten hold more than 0.8%. These data are also associated with another study on yellow fever vaccine responses in identical twins.

Sequenced: CD4+ T cells sorted from blood. The receptors were sampled from a woman under 30 in good health. CDR3s include the opening cysteine and the closing phenylalanine or tryptophan. D genes are given only for firm matches. Clone size is not always given. Where it is, it says once, few, many or a class for expanded clones.

clone_size d_call j_call v_call cdr3_aa cdr3_nt
- TRBD2 TRBJ2-3 TRBV3-1 CASRESGARTDTQYF TGTGCCAGCAGGGAAAGCGGGGCCCGCACAGATACGCAGTATTTT
- - TRBJ2-1 TRBV4-2 CASSQEGLGGNEQFF TGTGCCAGCAGCCAAGAAGGACTTGGCGGTAATGAGCAGTTCTTC
few TRBD2 TRBJ2-1 TRBV19 CATSDGGIPSGGTGNEQFF TGTGCCACCTCCGATGGCGGGATTCCTAGCGGGGGGACGGGCAATGAGCAGTTCTTC
- - TRBJ2-3 TRBV14 CASSQDGAGTQYF TGTGCCAGCAGCCAAGATGGTGCCGGAACGCAGTATTTT
few - TRBJ2-5 TRBV3-1 CASSQGEGGETQYF TGTGCCAGCAGCCAAGGGGAAGGCGGAGAGACCCAGTACTTC
few - TRBJ2-1 TRBV27 CASSLGLVNEQFF TGTGCCAGCAGTTTGGGTCTAGTAAATGAGCAGTTCTTC
few TRBD2 TRBJ2-2 TRBV6-5 CASSSLAGNTGELFF TGTGCCAGCAGTTCTCTAGCGGGGAACACCGGGGAGCTGTTTTTT
- - TRBJ1-2 TRBV3-1 CASSQATTGYSKGYGYTF TGTGCCAGCAGCCAAGCCACCACAGGCTACAGCAAGGGCTATGGCTACACCTTC
- TRBD1 TRBJ2-5 TRBV15 CATSSRTGDETQYF TGTGCCACCAGCTCCCGGACAGGGGACGAGACCCAGTACTTC
many TRBD1 TRBJ1-6 TRBV5-5 CASSLTGGNSNSPLHF TGTGCCAGCAGCTTGACAGGGGGAAATAGTAATTCACCCCTCCACTTT
few TRBD1 TRBJ1-2 TRBV13 CASSFEPKTGYGGYTF TGTGCCAGCAGCTTCGAGCCTAAGACAGGGTATGGTGGCTACACCTTC
few - TRBJ1-1 TRBV5-1 CASSLGRTVNTEAFF TGCGCCAGCAGCTTGGGGAGGACGGTGAACACTGAAGCTTTCTTT
- - TRBJ2-6 TRBV12-3/TRBV12-4 CASSLGTLRAGANVLTF TGTGCCAGCAGTCTCGGGACTTTAAGGGCTGGGGCCAACGTCCTGACTTTC
- - TRBJ2-3 TRBV10-3 CAISEGQSTDTQYF TGTGCCATCAGTGAAGGCCAGAGCACAGATACGCAGTATTTT
few - TRBJ2-1 TRBV2 CASKAPGHEQFF TGTGCCAGCAAAGCTCCAGGGCATGAGCAGTTCTTC
few TRBD1 TRBJ1-6 TRBV12-3/TRBV12-4 CASSYSDRANSPLHF TGTGCCAGCAGTTATTCTGACAGGGCTAATTCACCCCTCCACTTT
few TRBD1 TRBJ2-7 TRBV4-2 CASSQFAGTGSSYEQYF TGTGCCAGCAGCCAGTTCGCAGGGACAGGGTCATCCTACGAGCAGTACTTC
few TRBD2 TRBJ2-5 TRBV6-5 CASSYSAGGPGETQYF TGTGCCAGCAGTTACTCGGCGGGAGGGCCGGGGGAGACCCAGTACTTC
few - TRBJ2-7 TRBV6-5 CASRKQGYEQYF TGTGCCAGCAGAAAACAGGGTTACGAGCAGTACTTC
few - TRBJ2-5 TRBV7-2 CASSLVGEILGTQYF TGTGCCAGCAGCTTAGTGGGGGAAATTTTAGGGACCCAGTACTTC
few - TRBJ2-1 TRBV25-1 CASSESGRTEQFF TGTGCCAGCAGTGAATCTGGCCGGACTGAGCAGTTCTTC
few - TRBJ2-1 TRBV11-2 CASSAARDSFF TGTGCCAGCAGCGCGGCCAGAGACTCTTTCTTC
few - TRBJ2-3 TRBV7-2 CASSPTIPADTQYF TGTGCCAGCAGCCCCACCATCCCCGCAGATACGCAGTATTTT
- - TRBJ1-5 TRBV5-1 CASSEEGARNQPQHF TGCGCCAGCAGCGAGGAGGGAGCGCGCAATCAGCCCCAGCATTTT
- - TRBJ2-7 TRBV3-1 CASSQFLQSYEQYF TGTGCCAGCAGCCAATTCCTGCAATCCTACGAGCAGTACTTC
many - TRBJ1-6 TRBV12-3/TRBV12-4 CASGPEPSPLHF TGTGCCAGCGGCCCCGAACCGTCACCCCTCCACTTT
few - TRBJ2-3 TRBV7-2 CASRQHIPGFSTQYF TGTGCCAGCAGACAACATATACCGGGTTTTTCTACGCAGTATTTT
few TRBD2 TRBJ2-1 TRBV11-1 CASSPRLAGVGGNEQFF TGTGCCAGCAGCCCTAGACTAGCGGGAGTTGGAGGGAATGAGCAGTTCTTC
- TRBD2 TRBJ2-3 TRBV5-6 CASSLVSGDTDTQYF TGTGCCAGCAGCTTGGTCAGCGGGGACACAGATACGCAGTATTTT
many - TRBJ2-3 TRBV5-1 CASSLGLPSTDTQYF TGCGCCAGCAGCTTGGGGCTACCTAGCACAGATACGCAGTATTTT
- TRBD1 TRBJ2-6 TRBV2 CASSGRQGTGANVLTF TGTGCCAGCAGTGGAAGACAGGGGACTGGGGCCAACGTCCTGACTTTC
- - TRBJ1-1 TRBV7-3 CASSSYPGNTEAFF TGTGCCAGCAGCTCTTACCCCGGGAACACTGAAGCTTTCTTT
few TRBD1 TRBJ2-5 TRBV14 CASSQRGRETQYF TGTGCCAGCAGCCAAAGGGGGCGAGAGACCCAGTACTTC